What follows are 19 T cell receptor beta chains derived from one specimen sequenced in a study of cytomegalovirus exposure and HLA in healthy donors. Amplification used 60 Vbeta primers and 13 Jbeta primers. Libraries were prepared by immunoSEQ multiplex PCR; TCRdb keeps only in-frame clonotypes and omits some of them. Of about 43,000 clones detected, roughly 51% appear once; the ten largest clones hold 5% to 6.5%. Sequencing was done on a sample of PBMCs. The receptors shown here come from a man in his 60s in good health and CMV-seronegative.

The rearrangement links TRBV30 to TRBJ2-7, with a possible D match to TRBD2 (6 bases). Germline V gives CDR1 GTSNPN, CDR2 SVGIG (reference sequence). V lost 7 bases and J lost 4, with 14 bases in between. The CDR3 sequence is 12 residues long. The CDR3 nucleotides are TGTGCCTCTCGGGACTCCCAATACGAGCAGTACTTC. It is translated as CASRDSQYEQYF.

This clone has only a few counts. The chain carries TRBV5-4 and TRBJ2-6, with 11 bases that match TRBD2. The CDR3 covers 17 residues. J was trimmed by 3 bases and V by 2 bases; bases with no gene match: 4. In germline, CDR1 is SGHNT, CDR2 YYREEE (reference sequence). The CDR3 loop is CASSFTSGRNGANVLTF. CDR3 DNA sequence: TGTGCCAGCAGCTTCACTAGCGGGAGAAATGGGGCCAACGTCCTGACTTTC.

This clone turned up a few times. This chain joins TRBV5-1 and TRBJ2-1; maybe TRBD1 (6 bases). Germline V CDR1 and CDR2: SGHRS, YFSETQ. The CDR3 covers 17 residues. V lost 3 bases and J lost 1, with 17 bases in between. This CDR3 is CASSSRGGSGSYNEQFF. The CDR3 DNA reads TGCGCCAGCAGCTCCCGAGGGGGTTCAGGGTCCTACAATGAGCAGTTCTTC.

The chain has TRBV30 and TRBJ2-3, with 11 bases fitting TRBD2. Germline V gene data show CDR1 as GTSNPN and CDR2 as SVGIG (reference sequence). CDR3 length equals 15 residues. V lost 4 bases and J lost 0; bases outside the gene matches: 3. The chain's CDR3 is CAWTLAGGSTDTQYF. The CDR3 bases are TGTGCCTGGACCTTAGCGGGAGGGAGCACAGATACGCAGTATTTT.

V is TRBV7-8 and J is TRBJ2-7; 13 nucleotides align to TRBD2. The V gene's germline CDR1 is SGHVS and CDR2 FQNEAQ. The CDR3 consists of 16 residues. Unmatched junction bases numbered 5, after V lost 3 bases and J lost 3 bases. CDR3 sequence reads: CASSFGLAGAHYEQYF. The CDR3 DNA reads TGTGCCAGCAGCTTTGGACTAGCGGGAGCCCACTACGAGCAGTACTTC.

This chain connects TRBV2 to TRBJ2-7, with 12 bases matching TRBD1. The germline V gene has CDR1 SNHLY and CDR2 FYNNEI. V was clipped by 5 bases and J by 5 bases; unmatched bases: 7. This CDR3 is 15 amino acids long. CDR3 coding DNA: TGTGCCAGCAGTTTTCCGGGACAGGGGGCCAACGAGCAGTACTTC. Protein: CASSFPGQGANEQYF.

This chain joins TRBV9 and TRBJ2-7; the match to TRBD1 covers 10 bases. Germline V gene lookup returns CDR1 SGDLS and CDR2 YYNGEE. V shed 2 bases, J shed 5 bases, and the junction held 7 bases outside the gene matches. The CDR3 runs to 15 residues. The CDR3: CASSVTGTGDNEQYF. The CDR3 DNA reads as TGTGCCAGCAGCGTCACCGGGACAGGGGACAACGAGCAGTACTTC. Full variable domain (missing parts from reference TRBV9 and TRBJ2-7): DSGVTQTPKHLITATGQRVTLRCSPRSGDLSVYWYQQSLDQGLQFLIQYYNGEERAKGNILERFSAQQFPDLHSELNLSSLELGDSALYFCASSVTGTGDNEQYFGPGTRLTVT.

CDR3 residues: CASSFGGGGNEQYF. In DNA form, the CDR3 reads TGTGCCAGCAGCTTCGGCGGGGGGGGCAACGAGCAGTACTTC. This rearrangement joins TRBV7-2 to TRBJ2-7; 9 nucleotides match TRBD2. Per germline, CDR1 SGHTA and CDR2 FQGNSA. V shed 3 bases and J 5 bases; nucleotides not matched to a gene: 5. The CDR3 length is 14 residues. Using reference TRBV7-2 and TRBJ2-7 for the parts outside the CDR3, the full variable domain is GAGVSQSPSNKVTEKGKDVELRCDPISGHTALYWYRQSLGQGLEFLIYFQGNSAPDKSGLPSDRFSAERTGGSVSTLTIQRTQQEDSAVYLCASSFGGGGNEQYFGPGTRLTVT.

The V call is TRBV18, the J call TRBJ1-1; D is unclear. CDR1 is KGHSH, CDR2 LQKENI, per germline. Trimming shortened V by 2 bases and J by 0 bases, and 7 bases separated the two germline ends. The CDR3 is made up of 14 amino acids. The CDR3 loop is CASSPNSLNTEAFF. The CDR3 bases are TGTGCCAGCTCACCAAACAGCCTGAACACTGAAGCTTTCTTT.

The J gene is TRBJ1-1, the V gene TRBV10-3; 9 nucleotides match TRBD1. J gave up 5 bases and V 6 bases, and 7 bases lay outside the gene matches. Germline assignment: CDR1 ENHRY and CDR2 SYGVKD. This CDR3 has 14 residues. CDR3 nucleotides: TGTGCCATCAGAGTACCGGGACAGGGAACTGAAGCTTTCTTT. Amino acids: CAIRVPGQGTEAFF.

The V and J genes are TRBV19 and TRBJ1-2; D not certain. In germline, CDR1 is LNHDA, CDR2 SQIVND (reference sequence). The CDR3 has 14 amino acids. Trimming took off 6 bases at V and 2 bases at J, with 13 bases between the two ends. The CDR3 nucleotides are TGTGCCAGTAGGGCACCGGAGGTAAACTATGGCTACACCTTC. This codes for CASRAPEVNYGYTF.

V is TRBV28 and J is TRBJ2-1; 13 bases map to TRBD2. The germline gives CDR1 MDHEN, CDR2 SYDVKM. CDR3 size: 15 residues. V shed 5 bases, J shed 11 bases, and the junction held 9 bases outside the gene matches. This CDR3 is CASSPLAGGTTQQFF. The DNA for the CDR3 is TGTGCCAGCAGTCCACTAGCGGGAGGGACAACACAGCAGTTCTTC.

This clone turned up a few times. The gene calls are TRBV29-1 and TRBJ1-5; 7 positions agree with TRBD1. Germline CDR1 SQVTM, CDR2 ANQGSEA. This CDR3 contains 13 residues. Trimming removed 6 bases from V and 4 bases from J; junction bases left unmatched: 6. CDR3: CSVSGGKNQPQHF. CDR3 coding DNA: TGCAGCGTCTCAGGGGGGAAAAATCAGCCCCAGCATTTT.

This sequence joins TRBV5-1 and TRBJ2-1; 9 bases are shared with TRBD2. This CDR3 contains 15 residues. The V segment lost 6 bases and the J segment 7 bases; nucleotides outside the gene matches: 11. The germline CDR1 and CDR2 sequences are SGHRS and YFSETQ. CDR3 amino acids: CASKPSSGIRNEQFF. The CDR3 DNA follows: TGCGCCAGCAAGCCTTCTAGCGGGATACGAAATGAGCAGTTCTTC.

This clone is medium-sized (0.01 to 0.1%) in the sample. The chain is built from TRBV5-5 and TRBJ1-1; D gene ambiguous. The CDR3 has 13 amino acids. V lost 5 bases, J lost 1 base, and 9 bases lay in between. Germline-derived CDR1 and CDR2 are SGHKS and YYEKEE (reference sequence). The CDR3 DNA sequence: TGTGCCAGCAGGCCCCAGGAGAACACTGAAGCTTTCTTT. It encodes CASRPQENTEAFF.

This clone was seen a single time. The chain joins TRBV9 to TRBJ2-3; D unresolved. The CDR3 is 13 residues long. The germline CDR1 and CDR2 sequences are SGDLS and YYNGEE. V lost 0 bases and J 3 bases, leaving 5 bases between the germline ends. CDR3 bases: TGTGCCAGCAGCGTAGAGAGGACAGATACGCAGTATTTT. Its protein is CASSVERTDTQYF.

In this sample, this clone turned up a few times. V usage is TRBV5-1 and J usage is TRBJ2-7, with D possibly TRBD1 on 5 matching bases. Germline lookup yields CDR1 SGHRS and CDR2 YFSETQ. The V gene lost 0 bases and the J gene lost 3 bases, with 16 bases spanning the gap. This CDR3 spans 16 amino acids. The CDR3 DNA reads TGCGCCAGCAGCTTGGAGGGGTCAAGGGGATACTACGAGCAGTACTTC. This gives the protein CASSLEGSRGYYEQYF. Full variable domain (outside the CDR3, taken from reference TRBV5-1 and TRBJ2-7): KAGVTQTPRYLIKTRGQQVTLSCSPISGHRSVSWYQQTPGQGLQFLFEYFSETQRNKGNFPGRFSGRQFSNSRSEMNVSTLELGDSALYLCASSLEGSRGYYEQYFGPGTRLTVT.

The J gene is TRBJ2-5, the V gene TRBV7-2; the D gene is possibly TRBD2 (6 bases). Trimming removed 5 bases at V and 2 bases at J, with 15 bases between. CDR1 SGHTA and CDR2 FQGNSA come from the germline V gene. The CDR3 length is 15 residues. This CDR3 reads CASSRTSGRQETQYF. CDR3 DNA sequence: TGTGCCAGCAGCAGAACCTCAGGGAGGCAAGAGACCCAGTACTTC.

The V gene is TRBV7-2, the J gene TRBJ2-2, with D perhaps TRBD1 (6 bases). V was cut by 1 base and J by 0 bases, with 12 bases left in between. CDR1 SGHTA and CDR2 FQGNSA come from the germline V gene. The CDR3 extends over 17 amino acids. The CDR3 region has the DNA TGTGCCAGCAGCTTAGAGTTCGCAGGGGCGAACACCGGGGAGCTGTTTTTT. This encodes CASSLEFAGANTGELFF. Drawing the rest from reference TRBV7-2 and TRBJ2-2, the complete variable domain is GAGVSQSPSNKVTEKGKDVELRCDPISGHTALYWYRQSLGQGLEFLIYFQGNSAPDKSGLPSDRFSAERTGGSVSTLTIQRTQQEDSAVYLCASSLEFAGANTGELFFGEGSRLTVL.